The 24 T cell receptor beta chains reported below all come from one sample, sequenced in a study of shared clonotypes between healthy human individuals. The protocol was immunoSEQ multiplex PCR, while the TCRdb copy is restricted to in-frame clones and leaves out a portion. The table includes 110,000 or so clones, around 66% detected once. The sequenced sample consisted of memory CD8+ T cells sorted from blood. Sample subset: CD45RO+ cells pooled with CCR7-negative TemRA cells. The origin of the receptors is a woman aged 25 to 39 in good health.

The gene calls are TRBV28 and TRBJ1-5; a possible D gene is TRBD1 (6 bases). The CDR3 totals 14 residues. V was shortened by 3 bases and J by 8 bases, with 14 bases between the two germline ends. Germline V gene sequence: CDR1 MDHEN, CDR2 SYDVKM. The DNA for the CDR3 is TGTGCCAGCAGTTTTGGGGGGGCCGGTGAGCCCCAGCATTTT. Translation: CASSFGGAGEPQHF.

The genes are TRBV6-6 and TRBJ2-3; the D gene is possibly TRBD1 (5 bases). The CDR3 consists of 16 residues. Trimming removed 0 bases at V and 2 bases at J, with 12 bases between. CDR1 and CDR2 from the germline V gene are MNHNY and SVGAGI (reference sequence). The CDR3 region has the DNA TGTGCCAGCAGTTACTCGGAGACAGAACCCACAGATACGCAGTATTTT. Translated, it gives CASSYSETEPTDTQYF.

This clone appeared once. The chain joins TRBV4-1 to TRBJ2-3, with D possibly TRBD2 on 6 matching bases. The CDR3 runs to 20 residues. The germline V and J ends were trimmed by 0 bases and 0 bases, with 22 bases remaining between them. The germline CDR1 and CDR2 sequences are MGHRA and YSYEKL. CDR3 nucleotides: TGCGCCAGCAGCCAAGATCCCCCCCCCGCTAAGGGACTTAGCACAGATACGCAGTATTTT. Translation: CASSQDPPPAKGLSTDTQYF.

This chain links TRBV28 with TRBJ2-1; D unresolved. V was trimmed by 4 bases and J by 0 bases, leaving 16 bases between them. The CDR3 runs to 17 residues. Germline CDR1 MDHEN, CDR2 SYDVKM. CDR3 coding DNA: TGTGCCAGCAGTTCTAGGAACCAACTTAGCTCCTACAATGAGCAGTTCTTC. It yields the protein CASSSRNQLSSYNEQFF.

In its sample, this clone was seen a few times. The gene calls are TRBV7-2 and TRBJ1-2, with TRBD1 matching 7 bases. CDR1 and CDR2 from the germline V gene are SGHTA and FQGNSA. The CDR3 is 13 residues long. After removal of 6 bases from V and 4 bases from J, the junction contained 5 bases not matched to a gene. CDR3 sequence: CASSTGEGYGYTF. In nucleotides, the CDR3 is TGTGCCAGCAGTACAGGGGAGGGCTATGGCTACACCTTC. Together with reference TRBV7-2 and TRBJ1-2, the CDR3 gives the full variable domain: GAGVSQSPSNKVTEKGKDVELRCDPISGHTALYWYRQSLGQGLEFLIYFQGNSAPDKSGLPSDRFSAERTGGSVSTLTIQRTQQEDSAVYLCASSTGEGYGYTFGSGTRLTVV.

The chain is built from TRBV27 and TRBJ2-7; a weak D match, TRBD1 (6 bases). The length of the CDR3 is 12 residues. CDR1 is MNHEY and CDR2 is SMNVEV in the germline V gene (reference sequence). Trimming cost V 9 bases and J 3 bases, with 12 bases left between them. The DNA of the CDR3 is TGTGCCAGTTCAGGGGCCGACTACGAGCAGTACTTC. This codes for CASSGADYEQYF.

For this clone: A far larger clone lies a single base away; this is likely a read error. As the CDR3 is not closed by the conserved phenylalanine or tryptophan, this likely results from a read error. The rearrangement uses TRBV6-1 and TRBJ1-5; no definite D call. Germline V gene data show CDR1 as MNHNS and CDR2 as SASEGT. V shed 3 bases and J shed 6 bases, with 9 bases lying between them. This CDR3 comprises 13 residues. The CDR3 reads CASSDRATQPQHL. The CDR3 bases are TGTGCCAGCAGTGATAGGGCAACTCAGCCCCAGCATCTT.

The rearrangement joins TRBV11-2 to TRBJ1-1, with 8 bases identical to TRBD1. J gave up 4 bases and V 5 bases, and 6 bases lay outside the gene matches. Germline CDR1 reads SGHAT; CDR2 reads FQNNGV. The CDR3 consists of 14 residues. The CDR3 protein is CASSTSRGPTEAFF. The CDR3 DNA reads as TGTGCCAGCAGCACCTCCAGGGGGCCCACTGAAGCTTTCTTT.

This clone came up a few times. J is TRBJ2-3 and V is TRBV28, with D possibly TRBD2 on 5 matching bases. CDR1 MDHEN and CDR2 SYDVKM come from the germline V gene. V dropped 6 bases and J dropped 1 base, with 17 bases sitting between them. The CDR3 runs 16 residues. CDR3 nucleotides: TGTGCCAGCAGCTGGAAATCCTGGACTGGCACAGATACGCAGTATTTT. It is translated as CASSWKSWTGTDTQYF.

The chain combines TRBV2 with TRBJ1-2; TRBD1 might be the D (5 bases). CDR1 and CDR2 from the germline V gene are SNHLY and FYNNEI. V was cut by 6 bases and J by 1 base, with 18 bases left in between. This CDR3 is 16 amino acids long. CDR3 sequence: CASRTTTALLNYGYTF. DNA of the CDR3: TGTGCCAGCAGGACAACGACAGCCCTGCTTAACTATGGCTACACCTTC.

The V call is TRBV27, the J call TRBJ2-3; the match to TRBD2 covers 11 bases. This CDR3 is 16 amino acids long. Germline V lookup: CDR1 MNHEY, CDR2 SMNVEV (reference sequence). J gave up 8 bases and V 6 bases, and 13 bases lay outside the gene matches. CDR3 in DNA: TGTGCCAGCAGGCCTCGACTAGCGGGACTTGGTGCTACGCAGTATTTT. Its protein product is CASRPRLAGLGATQYF.

This rearrangement joins TRBV15 to TRBJ2-7, with D possibly TRBD2 on 6 matching bases. The germline CDR1 and CDR2 sequences are LNHNV and YYDKDF (reference sequence). Trimming shortened V by 2 bases and J by 3 bases, and 20 bases separated the two germline ends. CDR3 length: 17 residues. The CDR3 nucleotides read TGTGCCACCAGCAGACATACGCCACGGGACTTATTCTACGAGCAGTACTTC. It translates to CATSRHTPRDLFYEQYF. The whole variable domain, remainder taken from reference TRBV15 and TRBJ2-7, is DAMVIQNPRYQVTQFGKPVTLSCSQTLNHNVMYWYQQKSSQAPKLLFHYYDKDFNNEADTPDNFQSRRPNTSFCFLDIRSPGLGDTAMYLCATSRHTPRDLFYEQYFGPGTRLTVT.

The chain combines TRBV19 with TRBJ2-1; possible D gene TRBD1, 5 bases. V was cut by 10 bases and J by 4 bases, with 20 bases left in between. The germline V gene has CDR1 LNHDA and CDR2 SQIVND (reference sequence). The CDR3 is 15 amino acids. This CDR3 is CATLVWQGQYNEQFF. The CDR3 DNA sequence: TGTGCCACCCTAGTATGGCAGGGCCAGTACAATGAGCAGTTCTTC. Drawing the rest from reference TRBV19 and TRBJ2-1, the complete variable domain is DGGITQSPKYLFRKEGQNVTLSCEQNLNHDAMYWYRQDPGQGLRLIYYSQIVNDFQKGDIAEGYSVSREKKESFPLTVTSAQKNPTAFYLCATLVWQGQYNEQFFGPGTRLTVL.

The genes are TRBV15 and TRBJ2-5; the D gene is possibly TRBD2 (5 bases). CDR1 and CDR2 (germline): LNHNV, YYDKDF (reference sequence). This CDR3 is built from 13 residues. Trimming took off 3 bases at V and 4 bases at J, with 9 bases between the two ends. Here the CDR3 reads CATSRDLGETQYF. The DNA for the CDR3 is TGTGCCACCAGCAGGGACTTAGGAGAGACCCAGTACTTC. The full variable domain, its missing parts supplied by reference TRBV15 and TRBJ2-5, is DAMVIQNPRYQVTQFGKPVTLSCSQTLNHNVMYWYQQKSSQAPKLLFHYYDKDFNNEADTPDNFQSRRPNTSFCFLDIRSPGLGDTAMYLCATSRDLGETQYFGPGTRLLVL.

The chain employs TRBV29-1 and TRBJ2-7, with TRBD1 matching 8 bases. Per germline, CDR1 SQVTM and CDR2 ANQGSEA. V shed 0 bases and J 0 bases; nucleotides not matched to a gene: 7. The CDR3 is made up of 16 amino acids. The CDR3, as DNA: TGCAGCGTTGAAGATTGGGGCACAGGGGGCTCCTACGAGCAGTACTTC. Translating gives CSVEDWGTGGSYEQYF.

This sequence joins TRBV5-1 and TRBJ2-7, with D perhaps given as TRBD1 or TRBD2 (5 bases each). The CDR3 covers 15 residues. CDR1 is SGHRS, CDR2 YFSETQ, per germline. Between the trimmed V and J ends, which lost 0 bases and 4 bases, there was a span of 14 bases. CDR3: CASSLARQGAYEQYF. In DNA form, the CDR3 reads TGCGCCAGCAGCTTGGCTCGGCAGGGAGCGTACGAGCAGTACTTC.

The CDR3 nucleotides are TGTGCCAGTAAGGGGGACATGGACACTGAAGCTTTCTTT. This sequence encodes CASKGDMDTEAFF. The gene calls are TRBV30 and TRBJ1-1, with D perhaps TRBD1 (6 bases). The CDR3 length is 13 residues. The V end was cut by 8 bases, the J end by 3 bases, with 16 bases between. CDR1 is GTSNPN, CDR2 SVGIG, per germline (reference sequence).

This sequence joins TRBV6-4 and TRBJ2-1, with a tentative D call TRBD2 (6 bases). In germline, CDR1 is MRHNA, CDR2 SNTAGT. The CDR3 length is 16 residues. Between the trimmed V and J ends, which lost 8 bases and 0 bases, there was a span of 17 bases. The CDR3 loop is CASAGIQTSSYNEQFF. The CDR3 DNA sequence: TGTGCCAGCGCGGGGATCCAGACAAGCTCCTACAATGAGCAGTTCTTC.

The chain links TRBV18 to TRBJ2-7, with 8 bases lining up with TRBD1. The germline CDR1 and CDR2 sequences are KGHSH and LQKENI. The CDR3 is 15 amino acids. The V and J ends lost 3 bases and 6 bases, in that order; junction bases with no gene match: 10. CDR3 in DNA: TGTGCCAGCTCACCCTCCGGGACAGGTCCCCTCGAGCAGTACTTC. It codes for CASSPSGTGPLEQYF.

The chain couples TRBV2 to TRBJ1-1; D gene uncertain. V was clipped by 1 base and J by 7 bases, with 10 bases between them. Germline-derived CDR1 and CDR2 are SNHLY and FYNNEI. This CDR3 spans 13 amino acids. The CDR3 nucleotides read TGTGCCAGCAGTGAAGTCGGGGTCAGTGAAGCTTTCTTT. Encoded protein: CASSEVGVSEAFF.

V and J are TRBV19 and TRBJ1-5, with D maybe TRBD1 (5 bases). This CDR3 has 17 residues. In germline, CDR1 is LNHDA, CDR2 SQIVND (reference sequence). With 3 bases removed from V and 2 bases from J, the gap between germline ends came to 17 bases. CDR3 in DNA: TGTGCCAGTAGTATCGATGGCGGGGCTGAAGGCAATCAGCCCCAGCATTTT. Translating it yields CASSIDGGAEGNQPQHF.

This clone was detected a few times. Other DNA sequences in the same sample also yield this CDR3. The genes are TRBV6-4 and TRBJ2-1; the D is unclear. Germline V gene sequence: CDR1 MRHNA, CDR2 SNTAGT. V was shortened by 2 bases and J by 6 bases, with 11 bases between the two germline ends. The CDR3 runs 14 residues. The DNA for the CDR3 is TGTGCCAGCAGTGACAGGGTTTCCGGCAATGAGCAGTTCTTC. Amino acid sequence: CASSDRVSGNEQFF.

This chain uses TRBV28 with TRBJ2-6; 15 bases agree with TRBD2. V lost 7 bases to trimming and J lost 1 base; unmatched junction nucleotides: 5. The CDR3 totals 18 residues. Germline V gene sequence: CDR1 MDHEN, CDR2 SYDVKM. DNA of the CDR3: TGTGCCAGCACCGGGACTAGCGGGAGGTTTTCTGGGGCCAACGTCCTGACTTTC. It translates to CASTGTSGRFSGANVLTF.

This clone was observed a handful of times. J is TRBJ1-1 and V is TRBV28, with 7 bases aligning to TRBD1. This CDR3 comprises 15 residues. V lost 3 bases and J lost 4; bases outside the gene matches: 8. CDR1 MDHEN and CDR2 SYDVKM come from the germline V gene. CDR3 nucleotides: TGTGCCAGCAGTTTCCGTTCGACAGGGATCACTGAAGCTTTCTTT. Its translation is CASSFRSTGITEAFF.